This T cell receptor (beta chain) came from a study of OX40 agonist ivuxolimab in advanced cancers. Points on this clone: Its target is unknown.

Data came from immunoSEQ multiplex PCR; TCRdb stores just in-frame clones and leaves some out. The sample records more than 70,000 clones, approximately 84% being singletons. The CDR3 is made up of 14 amino acids. The V end lost 5 bases, the J end lost 4 bases, and 16 bases lay between the germline ends. Germline loops: CDR1 GTSNPN, CDR2 SVGIG (reference sequence). Notes on the study in general: Fewer expanded clones were found on average in CD4+ than in CD8+ T cells. The study observed clonal expansion of CD4+ and CD8+ blood T cells by week 6 at 0.1 to 3.0 mg/kg. Some patients without response likewise showed low normalized clonal expansion.

Sample: CD4+ or CD8+ T cells sorted from blood, taken in a trial of the OX40 agonist ivuxolimab. The rearrangement uses TRBV30 and TRBJ2-3; maybe TRBD1 (6 bases). The receptor was isolated from an adult with an advanced solid tumor such as melanoma, head and neck, liver or kidney cancer. The CDR3 sequence: CAWAQGSPPDTQYF. The CDR3 region has the DNA TGTGCCTGGGCTCAGGGGTCTCCACCAGATACGCAGTATTTT. The full variable domain, completed using reference TRBV30 and TRBJ2-3, is SQTIHQWPATLVQPVGSPLSLECTVEGTSNPNLYWYRQAAGRGLQLLFYSVGIGQISSEVPQNLSASRPQDRQFILSSKKLLLSDSGFYLCAWAQGSPPDTQYFGPGTRLTVL.